The 25 T cell receptor beta chains listed next were all sequenced from one sample in a study of blood T cell repertoires in COVID-19. Sequenced by immunoSEQ multiplex PCR; TCRdb stores in-frame clones only, minus some. The sample includes 45,000 to 55,000 clones, over 75% of them seen just once. The sample comprised peripheral blood. These receptors were taken from a man older than 75 with COVID-19, enrolled during active disease.

The chain couples TRBV24-1 to TRBJ2-4, with D possibly TRBD1 on 6 matching bases. This CDR3 comprises 13 residues. Germline CDR1 reads KGHDR; CDR2 reads SFDVKD. V was cut by 0 bases and J by 13 bases, with 12 bases left in between. The CDR3 loop reads CATSDLVTGRQYF. The CDR3 DNA reads TGTGCCACCAGTGATTTGGTCACAGGGCGACAGTACTTC.

CDR3 nucleotides: TGTGCCACCAGCAGAGATCGGGTCGCAGTAGGCTCCTATAATTCACCCCTCCACTTT. Amino acids: CATSRDRVAVGSYNSPLHF. The rearrangement links TRBV15 to TRBJ1-6; D uncertain. Germline assignment: CDR1 LNHNV and CDR2 YYDKDF (reference sequence). The CDR3 spans 19 residues. The V end was cut by 0 bases, the J end by 0 bases, with 15 bases between.

This chain connects TRBV5-6 to TRBJ1-1; no clear D. V was pared by 0 bases and J by 1 base, with 16 bases between. This CDR3 region has 17 residues. The germline CDR1 and CDR2 sequences are SGHDT and YYEEEE. The CDR3 loop reads CASSLGWLRGTNTEAFF. As DNA, the CDR3 is TGTGCCAGCAGCTTGGGTTGGCTACGGGGTACGAACACTGAAGCTTTCTTT.

The chain joins TRBV18 to TRBJ1-2; 7 bases are shared with TRBD1. Losses at the gene ends were 6 bases for V and 6 bases for J; bases not matched to a gene: 7. Germline V lookup: CDR1 KGHSH, CDR2 LQKENI. This CDR3 comprises 13 residues. CDR3 bases: TGTGCCAGCTCGGAACAGGGGTGGGATGGCTACACCTTC. Its protein is CASSEQGWDGYTF.

This chain joins TRBV25-1 and TRBJ1-4; D gene unclear. The length of the CDR3 is 15 residues. CDR1 and CDR2 from the germline V gene are MGHDK and SYGVNS. V lost 3 bases to trimming and J lost 13 bases, with 21 bases between them. The chain's CDR3 is CASSDTGLEVSRLFF. The CDR3 DNA reads TGTGCCAGCAGTGATACGGGCCTGGAGGTTTCCAGACTGTTTTTT.

This chain connects TRBV5-1 to TRBJ1-1; 7 bases are shared with TRBD1. The CDR3 length is 15 residues. Unmatched junction bases numbered 5, after V lost 2 bases and J lost 1 base. CDR1 and CDR2 from the germline V gene are SGHRS and YFSETQ. The CDR3 here is CASSFQGVRNTEAFF. CDR3 nucleotides: TGCGCCAGCAGCTTTCAGGGGGTACGGAACACTGAAGCTTTCTTT. The full variable domain, with the rest looked up from reference TRBV5-1 and TRBJ1-1, is KAGVTQTPRYLIKTRGQQVTLSCSPISGHRSVSWYQQTPGQGLQFLFEYFSETQRNKGNFPGRFSGRQFSNSRSEMNVSTLELGDSALYLCASSFQGVRNTEAFFGQGTRLTVV.

This chain joins TRBV6-4 and TRBJ2-3, with D uncertain. Trimming left V 3 bases short and J 1 base short, with 5 bases between. CDR3 length equals 13 residues. From germline, CDR1 is MRHNA and CDR2 SNTAGT. For the CDR3, the DNA is TGTGCCAGCAGTGAGCAGGGCACAGATACGCAGTATTTT. Protein sequence: CASSEQGTDTQYF.

The genes are TRBV7-9 and TRBJ2-1; no definite D call. The germline CDR1 and CDR2 sequences are SEHNR and FQNEAQ (reference sequence). The ends were cut back, 4 bases at V and 7 bases at J, with 5 bases in the middle. The CDR3 runs to 11 residues. For the CDR3, the DNA is TGTGCCAGCAGCTATGAGAATGAGCAGTTCTTC. This sequence encodes CASSYENEQFF.

This sequence joins TRBV5-1 and TRBJ1-1, with D maybe TRBD1 (5 bases). Looked up from germline, CDR1 is SGHRS and CDR2 is YFSETQ. The CDR3 has 15 amino acids. Trimming removed 3 bases at V and 0 bases at J, with 12 bases between. The CDR3 is CASSSGRGMNTEAFF. The CDR3 coding sequence is TGCGCCAGCAGCTCTGGTAGGGGAATGAACACTGAAGCTTTCTTT.

This clone has more than one count but fewer than ten. The V gene is TRBV19, the J gene TRBJ2-3, with D possibly matching TRBD2 (6 bases). The V and J ends lost 4 bases and 1 base respectively, with 9 bases between them. The CDR3 covers 14 residues. Germline V CDR1 and CDR2: LNHDA, SQIVND (reference sequence). CDR3 bases: TGTGCCAGTAGTAACAAGCGGGGCACAGATACGCAGTATTTT. Protein: CASSNKRGTDTQYF.

The chain joins TRBV7-8 to TRBJ2-7, with 8 positions matching TRBD2. CDR1 and CDR2 from the germline V gene are SGHVS and FQNEAQ. V dropped 5 bases and J dropped 7; count of bases not matched to a gene: 13. The CDR3 runs 15 residues. The CDR3 bases are TGTGCCAGCAGCCTCTTCCAGCGGGGGCTGGGGGAGCAGTACTTC. This translates into CASSLFQRGLGEQYF.

This clone is a singleton in its sample. The genes are TRBV6-5 and TRBJ2-1, with a tentative D call TRBD2 (5 bases). The V end was cut by 5 bases, the J end by 9 bases, with 5 bases between. The germline V gene has CDR1 MNHEY and CDR2 SVGAGI. This CDR3 has 10 amino acids. CDR3 sequence: CASSRGEQFF. Written as DNA, the CDR3 is TGTGCCAGCAGTCGGGGTGAGCAGTTCTTC.

The chain joins TRBV29-1 to TRBJ2-1, with D perhaps TRBD2 (6 bases). V lost 5 bases, J lost 1 base, and 12 bases lay in between. Germline V CDR1 and CDR2: SQVTM, ANQGSEA. The CDR3 has 14 amino acids. The CDR3 DNA reads as TGCAGCGTTACGTGGGAGGATTCCTACAATGAGCAGTTCTTC. It codes for CSVTWEDSYNEQFF.

The chain combines TRBV9 with TRBJ1-2, with D unclear. CDR1 SGDLS and CDR2 YYNGEE come from the germline V gene. CDR3 length: 12 amino acids. The V end lost 0 bases, the J end lost 8 bases, and 8 bases lay between the germline ends. CDR3 region: CASSVVGGGYTF. The CDR3 region has the DNA TGTGCCAGCAGCGTAGTAGGCGGAGGCTACACCTTC.

V usage is TRBV28 and J usage is TRBJ1-1, with D perhaps TRBD1 (5 bases). Germline CDR1 reads MDHEN; CDR2 reads SYDVKM. The CDR3 is made up of 15 amino acids. Trimming cost V 0 bases and J 4 bases, with 12 bases left between them. The CDR3 region is CASSLWTVGITEAFF. CDR3 DNA sequence: TGTGCCAGCAGTTTATGGACAGTAGGAATCACTGAAGCTTTCTTT.

V is TRBV2 and J is TRBJ1-2; TRBD1 might be the D (6 bases). Per the germline V gene, CDR1 is SNHLY and CDR2 is FYNNEI. V was clipped by 6 bases and J by 2 bases, with 13 bases between them. This CDR3 spans 14 amino acids. The DNA for the CDR3 is TGTGCCAGCAGGCTCAGGACAGCGAACTATGGCTACACCTTC. Encoded protein: CASRLRTANYGYTF.

The V gene is TRBV7-3, the J gene TRBJ2-6; D is ambiguous. Per the germline V gene, CDR1 is SGHTA and CDR2 is FQGTGA. CDR3 length: 16 residues. Trimming took 2 bases from V and 0 from J, leaving 8 bases between them. Written as DNA, the CDR3 is TGTGCCAGCAGCTTACACAGAACCTCTGGGGCCAACGTCCTGACTTTC. This codes for CASSLHRTSGANVLTF.

The chain combines TRBV10-2 with TRBJ1-1; D is unresolved. The germline V gene encodes CDR1 WSHSY and CDR2 SAAADI. The CDR3 consists of 15 residues. Trimming took 4 bases from V and 1 from J, leaving 13 bases between them. CDR3 bases: TGCGCCAGCAGTGGGGAGACATGGAGGAACACTGAAGCTTTCTTT. This codes for CASSGETWRNTEAFF.

V gene TRBV5-1 combines with J gene TRBJ1-5; TRBD1 matches 7 bases. V shed 4 bases and J 3 bases; nucleotides not matched to a gene: 4. Germline assignment: CDR1 SGHRS and CDR2 YFSETQ. This CDR3 region has 14 residues. CDR3 sequence reads: CASSPGQPNQPQHF. The CDR3 DNA follows: TGCGCCAGCAGCCCGGGACAGCCCAATCAGCCCCAGCATTTT. Full variable domain (remainder filled in from reference TRBV5-1 and TRBJ1-5): KAGVTQTPRYLIKTRGQQVTLSCSPISGHRSVSWYQQTPGQGLQFLFEYFSETQRNKGNFPGRFSGRQFSNSRSEMNVSTLELGDSALYLCASSPGQPNQPQHFGDGTRLSIL.

This chain connects TRBV7-2 to TRBJ2-1, with a possible D match to TRBD1 (6 bases). V lost 8 bases to trimming and J lost 4 bases, with 18 bases between them. CDR1 is SGHTA, CDR2 FQGNSA, per germline. CDR3 length equals 15 residues. The CDR3 nucleotides read TGTGCCAGCGGACTCAGGGGTGGGCCTTACAATGAGCAGTTCTTC. Translated: CASGLRGGPYNEQFF. Supplemented by reference TRBV7-2 and TRBJ2-1, the full variable domain reads GAGVSQSPSNKVTEKGKDVELRCDPISGHTALYWYRQSLGQGLEFLIYFQGNSAPDKSGLPSDRFSAERTGGSVSTLTIQRTQQEDSAVYLCASGLRGGPYNEQFFGPGTRLTVL.

Only one count was recorded for this clone. The CDR3 region is CATSVSGPAGPGELFF. For the CDR3, the DNA is TGTGCCACCAGTGTCTCCGGGCCGGCGGGTCCCGGGGAGCTGTTTTTT. The rearrangement links TRBV24-1 to TRBJ2-2; possibly TRBD2 for D (5 bases). The CDR3 spans 16 residues. V shed 5 bases and J shed 6 bases, with 18 bases lying between them. In germline, CDR1 is KGHDR, CDR2 SFDVKD.

The rearrangement links TRBV5-4 to TRBJ1-2; 9 bases match TRBD1. The CDR3 consists of 14 residues. V dropped 5 bases and J dropped 4; count of bases not matched to a gene: 6. Germline V gives CDR1 SGHNT, CDR2 YYREEE (reference sequence). CDR3 sequence (DNA): TGTGCCAGCAGTTTCGAGGACAGGGGCTATGGCTACACCTTC. Translation: CASSFEDRGYGYTF.

The gene calls are TRBV3-1 (or the pseudogene TRBV3-2) and TRBJ2-5, with a possible D match to TRBD2 (6 bases). Deletions cut 2 bases from V and 7 bases from J, with 14 bases between. The CDR3 consists of 14 residues. Per germline, CDR1 LGHDT and CDR2 YNNKEL (reference sequence). CDR3 protein: CASSQTGTPGTQYF. DNA of the CDR3: TGTGCCAGCAGCCAAACGGGGACTCCGGGGACCCAGTACTTC.

The chain combines TRBV10-3 with TRBJ1-1, with TRBD1 matching over 7 bases. CDR1 and CDR2 from the germline V gene are ENHRY and SYGVKD. This CDR3 spans 14 amino acids. J gave up 3 bases and V 5 bases, and 6 bases lay outside the gene matches. CDR3 residues: CAISLGGVDTEAFF. CDR3 nucleotides: TGTGCCATCAGTTTAGGGGGCGTAGACACTGAAGCTTTCTTT.

This clone was recorded only once. The chain is built from TRBV14 and TRBJ2-3; TRBD2 is a possible D gene (6 bases). V lost 2 bases to trimming and J lost 3 bases, with 12 bases between them. The CDR3 sequence is 15 residues long. Germline V gene lookup returns CDR1 SGHDN and CDR2 FVKESK. CDR3 nucleotide sequence: TGTGCCAGCAGCCAATCCGGCGGGGTAACAGATACGCAGTATTTT. Amino acid sequence: CASSQSGGVTDTQYF.